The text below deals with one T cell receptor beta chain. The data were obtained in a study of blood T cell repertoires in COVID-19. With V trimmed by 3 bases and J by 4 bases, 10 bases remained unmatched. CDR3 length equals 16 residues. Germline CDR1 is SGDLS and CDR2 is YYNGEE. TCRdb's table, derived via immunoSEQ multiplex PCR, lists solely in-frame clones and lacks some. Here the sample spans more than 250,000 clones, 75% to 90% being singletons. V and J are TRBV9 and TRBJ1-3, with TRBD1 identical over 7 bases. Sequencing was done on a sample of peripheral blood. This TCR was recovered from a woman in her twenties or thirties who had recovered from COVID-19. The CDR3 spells CASSERTTGAGNTIYF. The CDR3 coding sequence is TGTGCCAGCAGCGAAAGAACTACAGGGGCCGGAAACACCATATATTTT.